The 14 T cell receptor beta chains in this list originate from one sample, sequenced in a study of control samples from healthy donors and cancer patients. TCRdb's copy holds only in-frame clones and misses some; the assay was immunoSEQ multiplex PCR. Here the sample spans roughly 120,000 clones, over 90% being singletons. The sample comprised blood. These receptor sequences come from a young man in good health.

The CDR3 bases are TGCGCCAGCAGCCCGGGACAGAATAATTCACCCCTCCACTTT. As protein: CASSPGQNNSPLHF. The chain uses TRBV4-1 and TRBJ1-6, with 7 positions matching TRBD1. The ends lost 4 bases at V and 5 bases at J; junction bases unmatched: 2. The CDR3 is made up of 14 amino acids. Germline assignment: CDR1 MGHRA and CDR2 YSYEKL.

This clone was recorded only once. The chain links TRBV12-5 to TRBJ1-6; the D is unclear. Germline CDR1 LGHNT, CDR2 FRNRAP. V lost 2 bases and J 9 bases, leaving 8 bases between the germline ends. CDR3 length: 13 residues. CDR3 in DNA: TGTGCTAGTGGTTTGCGGGTCGGTTCACCCCTCCACTTT. Its protein product is CASGLRVGSPLHF.

The V and J genes are TRBV11-2 and TRBJ1-5, with 9 bases aligning to TRBD1. CDR1 and CDR2 (germline): SGHAT, FQNNGV. J lost 4 bases, V lost 4 bases, and 2 bases had no gene match. The CDR3 loop spans 14 amino acids. The CDR3 nucleotides are TGTGCCAGCAGCTCGGGGACAGGGAATCAGCCCCAGCATTTT. Protein: CASSSGTGNQPQHF.

The V call is TRBV27, the J call TRBJ2-2; TRBD1 agrees at 7 bases. CDR1 and CDR2 from the germline V gene are MNHEY and SMNVEV (reference sequence). The ends lost 0 bases at V and 4 bases at J; junction bases unmatched: 5. The CDR3 covers 16 residues. The CDR3 region is CASSLSAAGGTGELFF. The CDR3 DNA is TGTGCCAGCAGTTTATCGGCGGCAGGGGGCACCGGGGAGCTGTTTTTT.

As to this clone: One junction end disagrees with the germline gene, perhaps due to a read error. The rearrangement joins TRBV5-1 to TRBJ1-6; D unclear. Looked up from germline, CDR1 is SGHRS and CDR2 is YFSETQ. This CDR3 contains 16 residues. The CDR3 bases are TGCGCCAGCAGGTTGGACGTGGGGTCCTATAATTCACCCCTCCACTTT. This sequence encodes CASRLDVGSYNSPLHF.

The sample holds a few counts of this clone. This rearrangement joins TRBV5-1 to TRBJ1-2; maybe TRBD1 (5 bases). V shed 3 bases and J shed 0 bases, with 9 bases lying between them. Germline loops: CDR1 SGHRS, CDR2 YFSETQ. This CDR3 is 14 amino acids long. The CDR3 nucleotides are TGCGCCAGCAGCTATCTGACAGCTAACTATGGCTACACCTTC. The encoded protein is CASSYLTANYGYTF. The full variable domain, its missing parts supplied by reference TRBV5-1 and TRBJ1-2, is KAGVTQTPRYLIKTRGQQVTLSCSPISGHRSVSWYQQTPGQGLQFLFEYFSETQRNKGNFPGRFSGRQFSNSRSEMNVSTLELGDSALYLCASSYLTANYGYTFGSGTRLTVV.

The chain links TRBV29-1 to TRBJ2-3; 14 nucleotides align to TRBD2. Germline CDR1 reads SQVTM; CDR2 reads ANQGSEA. Unmatched junction bases numbered 0, after V lost 1 base and J lost 6 bases. The CDR3 is 14 amino acids. The CDR3 protein is CSVEGTSGGDTQYF. CDR3 DNA sequence: TGCAGCGTTGAAGGGACTAGCGGGGGGGATACGCAGTATTTT.

This chain's CDR3 is CASGPPSGEQFF. The CDR3 DNA follows: TGTGCTAGTGGTCCCCCGTCGGGTGAGCAGTTCTTC. The rearrangement links TRBV12-5 to TRBJ2-1; no definite D call. The germline V gene encodes CDR1 LGHNT and CDR2 FRNRAP. This CDR3 region has 12 residues. Trimming took off 5 bases at V and 9 bases at J, with 11 bases between the two ends.

The V call is TRBV7-8, the J call TRBJ1-6, with unresolved D. CDR3 length equals 16 residues. The germline gives CDR1 SGHVS, CDR2 FQNEAQ. V lost 1 base, J lost 7 bases, and 14 bases lay in between. The CDR3, as DNA: TGTGCCAGCAGCTTAGGAAGTTGGCATGACAATTCACCCCTCCACTTT. This gives the protein CASSLGSWHDNSPLHF.

A few counts support this clone. The chain employs TRBV19 and TRBJ1-2; D gene unclear. Germline V gene sequence: CDR1 LNHDA, CDR2 SQIVND (reference sequence). The germline V and J ends were trimmed by 4 bases and 4 bases, with 7 bases remaining between them. The CDR3 has 12 amino acids. The CDR3: CASSNDPYGYTF. CDR3 bases: TGTGCCAGTAGTAATGACCCCTATGGCTACACCTTC. Supplemented by reference TRBV19 and TRBJ1-2, the full variable domain reads DGGITQSPKYLFRKEGQNVTLSCEQNLNHDAMYWYRQDPGQGLRLIYYSQIVNDFQKGDIAEGYSVSREKKESFPLTVTSAQKNPTAFYLCASSNDPYGYTFGSGTRLTVV.

The chain uses TRBV5-4 and TRBJ2-3; TRBD2 is a possible D gene (6 bases). The CDR3 runs to 15 residues. V was shortened by 6 bases and J by 2 bases, with 16 bases between the two germline ends. Germline lookup yields CDR1 SGHNT and CDR2 YYREEE (reference sequence). The CDR3 bases are TGTGCCAGCACCCAGGAGGGGCGGCTCACAGATACGCAGTATTTT. Encoded protein: CASTQEGRLTDTQYF.

V usage is TRBV9 and J usage is TRBJ2-3, with a tentative D call TRBD1 (5 bases). Germline V gene data show CDR1 as SGDLS and CDR2 as YYNGEE. V gave up 0 bases and J gave up 4 bases, with 15 bases separating them. The CDR3 runs 16 residues. The CDR3 bases are TGTGCCAGCAGCGTAGTGGGCAACCAGGGCGCAGATACGCAGTATTTT. Protein product: CASSVVGNQGADTQYF.

This chain connects TRBV28 to TRBJ2-7; D remains ambiguous. The germline V gene has CDR1 MDHEN and CDR2 SYDVKM. V lost 2 bases to trimming and J lost 1 base, with 9 bases between them. CDR3 length: 14 residues. The CDR3 region is CASSLVRESYEQYF. CDR3 bases: TGTGCCAGCAGTTTAGTCAGAGAATCCTACGAGCAGTACTTC. Drawing the rest from reference TRBV28 and TRBJ2-7, the complete variable domain is DVKVTQSSRYLVKRTGEKVFLECVQDMDHENMFWYRQDPGLGLRLIYFSYDVKMKEKGDIPEGYSVSREKKERFSLILESASTNQTSMYLCASSLVRESYEQYFGPGTRLTVT.

This clone counts as medium-sized. J is TRBJ2-1 and V is TRBV5-1; D possibly matches TRBD1 or TRBD2 (5 bases each). The CDR3 consists of 14 residues. V lost 2 bases to trimming and J lost 8 bases, with 14 bases between them. Germline loops: CDR1 SGHRS, CDR2 YFSETQ. The CDR3 reads CASSLEGRLHEQFF. CDR3 in DNA: TGCGCCAGCAGCTTAGAGGGGCGCCTCCATGAGCAGTTCTTC. The whole variable domain, remainder taken from reference TRBV5-1 and TRBJ2-1, is KAGVTQTPRYLIKTRGQQVTLSCSPISGHRSVSWYQQTPGQGLQFLFEYFSETQRNKGNFPGRFSGRQFSNSRSEMNVSTLELGDSALYLCASSLEGRLHEQFFGPGTRLTVL.